The present TCR beta chain was sequenced within a study of T cells expressing NK-cell markers. Study as a whole: Each TCR beta repertoire originated in sorted T cells that were CD3+CD56+NKG2C+, CD3+CD56+NKG2C- or CD3+CD56-NKG2C+. HCMV serostatus: most of the eight sequenced donors positive, one negative.

This CDR3 has 15 amino acids. Germline values: CDR1 DFQATT, CDR2 SNEGSKA (reference sequence). TCR beta cDNA was made by 5'RACE template switching with UMIs. From its re-call of the 5' RACE reads, TCRdb lists each CDR3 protein once, without DNA. The listing contains about 260,000 distinct CDR3 sequences. This sequence joins TRBV20-1 and TRBJ2-5; TCRdb proposes TRBD1, but this gene call is untestable without DNA. The receptor comes from a man in his late teens or twenties in good health. Sequencing was carried out using blood T cells: a sorted CD56 or NKG2C T cell subset, CD4+ or CD8+ T cells, or bulk PBMC T cells (not recorded which). The chain's CDR3 is CSAPRRSGSQETQYF.